The clone carrying this T cell receptor (beta chain) was picked up one time. Its target is not known. Here immunoSEQ multiplex PCR was the method, and the copy in TCRdb shows in-frame clones only, minus some. Here the sample spans tens of thousands of clones, under 95% being singletons. The data originate from a study of T cell responses to AZD1222 COVID-19 vaccine. Study-level points and caveats: Two AZD1222 administrations were followed by greater Spike-specific TCR breadth and depth. Regions 160-218 and 743-854 dominated among vaccine-associated CD4 TCRs spanning spike. Most donors were white British and more were female, and clonal diversity was possibly underestimated. In the spike-specific TCR repertoire, nearly half reportedly target unmutated variant regions.

Germline V gene lookup returns CDR1 MGHRA and CDR2 YSYEKL. The CDR3 has 19 residues. With 4 bases clipped from V and 3 bases from J, the junction kept 17 bases outside the gene matches. The TCR sequence derives from an adult in good health. The source material was peripheral blood, sampled on day 0 of AZD1222 vaccination. The rearrangement links TRBV4-1 to TRBJ2-7, with TRBD2 matching 11 bases. CDR3 residues: CASSRRPTGGLAEDYEQYF. The CDR3 DNA reads TGCGCCAGCAGCCGCAGGCCGACAGGGGGACTAGCGGAGGACTACGAGCAGTACTTC.